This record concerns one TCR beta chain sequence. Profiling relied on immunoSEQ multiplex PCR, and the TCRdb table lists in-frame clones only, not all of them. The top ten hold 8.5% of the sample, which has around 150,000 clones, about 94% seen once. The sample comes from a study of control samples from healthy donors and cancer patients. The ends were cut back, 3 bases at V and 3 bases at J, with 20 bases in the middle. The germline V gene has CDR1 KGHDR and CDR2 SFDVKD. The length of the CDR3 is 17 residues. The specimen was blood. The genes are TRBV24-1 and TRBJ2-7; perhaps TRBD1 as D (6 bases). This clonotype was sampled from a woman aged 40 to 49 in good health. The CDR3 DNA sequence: TGTGCCACCAGTGATCGTACAGGGTCCACAAGGTTCTACGAGCAGTACTTC. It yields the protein CATSDRTGSTRFYEQYF.